This record concerns one T cell receptor (beta chain) sequence. A second about 7 to 12 cycle PCR used barcoded and J-beta primers. One entry per CDR3 protein results from TCRdb running MiXCR on the 5' RACE reads. The sample lists around 800,000 distinct CDR3 sequences; roughly 50% were seen once. This sample is part of a study of blood T cells in healthy people across ages. This TCR was sampled from a man older than 75 in good health. Sample: blood.

CDR3 protein: CSARVTSGTGTQYF. The CDR3 DNA follows: TGCAGTGCTAGAGTGACTAGCGGAACAGGCACGCAGTATTTT. The chain joins TRBV20-1 to TRBJ2-3; TRBD2 matches 9 bases. Germline assignment: CDR1 DFQATT and CDR2 SNEGSKA (reference sequence). The CDR3 contains 14 residues. J lost 9 bases, V lost 1 base, and 8 bases had no gene match.